This T cell receptor beta chain was sequenced in a study of T cell responses to AZD1222 COVID-19 vaccine. The V and J ends lost 2 bases and 3 bases respectively, with 20 bases between them. The CDR3 runs to 18 residues. The germline CDR1 and CDR2 sequences are SGHVS and FQNEAQ. A word on this clone: No antigen is known for it.

TCRdb's table, derived via immunoSEQ multiplex PCR, lists solely in-frame clones and lacks some. Altogether about 110,000 clones are present, around 84% being singletons, with the ten largest covering approximately 3.3%. Study-level findings and limits: Nearly half of spike-specific TCRs reportedly target unmutated variant regions. At study baseline, merely six AZD1222 recipients were seropositive. Scientists sampled the repertoires only once the peak T cell response had passed. After two AZD1222 doses, spike-specific TCR breadth and depth rose versus day 0.

This TCR was recovered from an adult in good health. J is TRBJ1-3 and V is TRBV7-8, with unresolved D. The source material was peripheral blood, sampled on day 0 of AZD1222 vaccination. As DNA, the CDR3 is TGTGCCAGCAGCTTACCCTCTGGTGGCCGGTTAGATGGAAACACCATATATTTT. Encoded protein: CASSLPSGGRLDGNTIYF. Full variable domain (remainder filled in from reference TRBV7-8 and TRBJ1-3): GAGVSQSPRYKVAKRGQDVALRCDPISGHVSLFWYQQALGQGPEFLTYFQNEAQLDKSGLPSDRFFAERPEGSVSTLKIQRTQQEDSAVYLCASSLPSGGRLDGNTIYFGEGSWLTVV.